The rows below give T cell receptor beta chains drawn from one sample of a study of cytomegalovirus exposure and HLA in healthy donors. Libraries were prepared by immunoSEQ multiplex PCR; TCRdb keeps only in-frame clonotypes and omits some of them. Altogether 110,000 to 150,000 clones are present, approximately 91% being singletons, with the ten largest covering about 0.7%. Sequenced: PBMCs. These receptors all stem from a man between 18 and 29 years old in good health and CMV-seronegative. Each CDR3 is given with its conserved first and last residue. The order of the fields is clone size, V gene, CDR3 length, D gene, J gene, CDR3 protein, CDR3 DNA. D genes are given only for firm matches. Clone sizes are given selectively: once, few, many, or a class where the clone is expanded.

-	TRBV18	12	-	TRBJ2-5	CASSPRQETQYF	TGTGCCAGCTCACCGAGGCAAGAGACCCAGTACTTC
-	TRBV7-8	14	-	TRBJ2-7	CASSPLDWDYEQYF	TGTGCCAGCAGCCCCTTGGACTGGGACTACGAGCAGTACTTC
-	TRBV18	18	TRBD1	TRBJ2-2	CASSRTFQTGIDTGELFF	TGTGCCAGCTCGCGGACGTTCCAGACAGGGATTGACACCGGGGAGCTGTTTTTT
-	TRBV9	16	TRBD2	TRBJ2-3	CASSVGLAGGSDTQYF	TGTGCCAGCAGCGTAGGACTAGCGGGAGGTTCAGATACGCAGTATTTT
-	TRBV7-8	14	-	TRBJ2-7	CASSFGGGRNEQYF	TGTGCCAGCAGCTTTGGCGGGGGCCGTAACGAGCAGTACTTC
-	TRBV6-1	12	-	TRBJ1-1	CASSLSRTEAFF	TGTGCCAGCAGCCTAAGTCGAACTGAAGCTTTCTTT
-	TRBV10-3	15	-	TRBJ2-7	CAISESSGPSYEQYF	TGTGCCATCAGTGAGTCTAGCGGACCCTCCTACGAGCAGTACTTC
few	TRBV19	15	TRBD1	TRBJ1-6	CASSIQGQGTSPLHF	TGTGCCAGTAGTATCCAGGGACAGGGGACTTCACCCCTCCACTTT
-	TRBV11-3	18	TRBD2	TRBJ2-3	CASSFWEGLAVSTDTQYF	TGTGCCAGCAGCTTCTGGGAGGGACTAGCGGTCAGCACAGATACGCAGTATTTT
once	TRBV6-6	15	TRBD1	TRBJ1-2	CASSLREGAIYGYTF	TGTGCCAGCAGTTTACGGGAGGGGGCCATCTATGGCTACACCTTC
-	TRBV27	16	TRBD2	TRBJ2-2	CASSLLPSGSTGELFF	TGTGCCAGCAGTTTACTGCCTAGCGGGAGTACCGGGGAGCTGTTTTTT
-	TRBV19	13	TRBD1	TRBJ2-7	CASSTTGGNEQYF	TGTGCCAGTAGTACTACAGGGGGGAACGAGCAGTACTTC
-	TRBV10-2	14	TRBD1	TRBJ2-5	CASSDKTGLETQYF	TGCGCCAGCAGTGACAAGACAGGGCTGGAGACCCAGTACTTC
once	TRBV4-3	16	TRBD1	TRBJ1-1	CASSQELGTGGTEAFF	TGCGCCAGCAGCCAAGAGCTAGGGACAGGAGGTACTGAAGCTTTCTTT
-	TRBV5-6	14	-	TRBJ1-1	CASSFWDMGTEAFF	TGTGCCAGCAGCTTTTGGGACATGGGCACTGAAGCTTTCTTT
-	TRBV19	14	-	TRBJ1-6	CASSTTVGNSPLHF	TGTGCCAGTAGTACGACAGTGGGTAATTCACCCCTCCACTTT
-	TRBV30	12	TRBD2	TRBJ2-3	CAWRGDYLTQYF	TGTGCCTGGAGGGGGGACTATCTTACGCAGTATTTT
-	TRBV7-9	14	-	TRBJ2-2	CASSFRLTTGELFF	TGTGCCAGCAGCTTCCGACTTACCACCGGGGAGCTGTTTTTT
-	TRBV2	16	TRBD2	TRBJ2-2	CAWTAAGDLNTGELFF	TGTGCCTGGACGGCAGCGGGGGACCTCAACACCGGGGAGCTGTTTTTT
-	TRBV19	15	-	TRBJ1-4	CASRSTGYGNEKLFF	TGTGCCAGTCGATCTACAGGGTACGGTAATGAAAAACTGTTTTTT
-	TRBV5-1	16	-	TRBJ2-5	CASSPGFIGVWETQYF	TGCGCCAGCAGTCCGGGGTTCATTGGGGTTTGGGAGACCCAGTACTTC
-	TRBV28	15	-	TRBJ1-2	CASSPPTSRAAGYTF	TGTGCCAGCAGCCCCCCCACAAGCAGGGCGGCTGGCTACACCTTC
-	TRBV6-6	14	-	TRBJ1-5	CASRRQALNQPQHF	TGTGCCAGCAGGAGACAGGCCCTCAATCAGCCCCAGCATTTT
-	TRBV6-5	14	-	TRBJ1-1	CASSRPGVNTEAFF	TGTGCCAGCAGCAGACCGGGAGTAAACACTGAAGCTTTCTTT
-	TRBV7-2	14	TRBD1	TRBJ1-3	CASSPDRAGNTIYF	TGTGCCAGCAGCCCGGACAGGGCCGGAAACACCATATATTTT
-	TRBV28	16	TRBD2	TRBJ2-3	CASSSTGLADTDTQYF	TGTGCCAGCAGTTCCACAGGACTAGCGGACACAGATACGCAGTATTTT
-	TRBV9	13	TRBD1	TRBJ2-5	CASSGGTVETQYF	TGTGCCAGCAGCGGTGGGACAGTAGAGACCCAGTACTTC
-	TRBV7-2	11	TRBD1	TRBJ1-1	CASSRRTGAFF	TGTGCCAGCAGCCGACGGACAGGGGCTTTCTTT
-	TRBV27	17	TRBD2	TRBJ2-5	CASSLWGLAGGAETQYF	TGTGCCAGCAGTTTATGGGGACTAGCGGGAGGGGCTGAGACCCAGTACTTC
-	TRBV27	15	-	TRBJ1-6	CASRERRAYNSPLHF	TGTGCCAGCAGGGAGAGGCGAGCCTATAATTCACCCCTCCACTTT
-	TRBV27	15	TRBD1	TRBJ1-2	CASTPRQGIPNGYTF	TGTGCCAGCACCCCGCGACAGGGAATCCCGAATGGCTACACCTTC
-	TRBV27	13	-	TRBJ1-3	CASSSWPPDTIYF	TGTGCCAGCAGTTCGTGGCCTCCTGACACCATATATTTT
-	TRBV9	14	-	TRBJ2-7	CASSVAWTPYEQYF	TGTGCCAGCAGCGTAGCGTGGACACCATACGAGCAGTACTTC
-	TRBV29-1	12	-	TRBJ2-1	CSVVGAYNEQFF	TGCAGCGTTGTGGGAGCTTACAATGAGCAGTTCTTC
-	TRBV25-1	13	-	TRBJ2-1	CASSEDYYNEQFF	TGTGCCAGCAGTGAGGACTATTACAATGAGCAGTTCTTC
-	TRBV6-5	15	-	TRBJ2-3	CASRDSKLTTDTQYF	TGTGCCAGCAGGGACAGCAAGCTGACCACAGATACGCAGTATTTT
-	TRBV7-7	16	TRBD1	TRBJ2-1	CASSPGTGGLYNEQFF	TGTGCCAGCAGCCCCGGGACAGGGGGGTTGTACAATGAGCAGTTCTTC
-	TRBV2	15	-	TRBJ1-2	CASSEVAGISGGYTF	TGTGCCAGCAGTGAAGTGGCAGGGATCTCTGGTGGCTACACCTTC
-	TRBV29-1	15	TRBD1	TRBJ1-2	CSVEEGDRTNYGYTF	TGCAGCGTTGAAGAGGGGGACAGAACTAACTATGGCTACACCTTC
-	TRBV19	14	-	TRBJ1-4	CASSIGQGGEKLFF	TGTGCCAGTAGTATCGGCCAGGGAGGTGAAAAACTGTTTTTT
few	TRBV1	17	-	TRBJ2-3	CTATRLAGGKDTDTQYF	TGCACCGCGACCCGACTAGCGGGAGGAAAAGACACAGATACGCAGTATTTT
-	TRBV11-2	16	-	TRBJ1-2	CASSPGTTNENYGYTF	TGTGCCAGCAGCCCGGGGACAACCAACGAAAACTATGGCTACACCTTC
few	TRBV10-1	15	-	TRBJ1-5	CASSERGYSNQPQHF	TGCGCCAGCAGTGAAAGGGGATATAGCAATCAGCCCCAGCATTTT
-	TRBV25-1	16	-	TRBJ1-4	CASSEYGRHLNEKLFF	TGTGCCAGCAGTGAATACGGCAGGCACCTAAATGAAAAACTGTTTTTT
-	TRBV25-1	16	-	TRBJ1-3	CASSAPRAGGGYTIYF	TGTGCCAGCAGTGCCCCAAGGGCAGGAGGAGGGTACACCATATATTTT
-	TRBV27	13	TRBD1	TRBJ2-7	CASSISGGDEQYF	TGTGCCAGCAGTATTTCAGGGGGCGACGAGCAGTACTTC
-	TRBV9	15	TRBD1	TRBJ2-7	CASSETDRSTYEQYF	TGTGCCAGCAGCGAGACGGACAGGTCGACCTACGAGCAGTACTTC
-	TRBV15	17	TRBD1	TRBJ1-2	CATSSNYGTGGSYGYTF	TGTGCCACCAGCAGCAACTATGGGACAGGGGGGTCCTATGGCTACACCTTC
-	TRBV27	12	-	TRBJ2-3	CASSWPGNTQYF	TGTGCCAGCAGTTGGCCAGGGAATACGCAGTATTTT
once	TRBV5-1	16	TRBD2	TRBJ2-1	CASSPGPGLAGNEQFF	TGCGCCAGCAGCCCCGGGCCGGGACTAGCGGGGAATGAGCAGTTCTTC
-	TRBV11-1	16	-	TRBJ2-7	CASSLISTHIPYEQYF	TGTGCCAGCAGCTTAATCAGTACACACATCCCCTACGAGCAGTACTTC
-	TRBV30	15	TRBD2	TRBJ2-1	CAWRDPGLAGFEQFF	TGTGCCTGGAGGGACCCGGGACTAGCGGGATTTGAGCAGTTCTTC
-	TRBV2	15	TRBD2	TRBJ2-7	CASRATSGGLYEQYF	TGTGCCAGCAGGGCGACTAGCGGGGGGCTCTACGAGCAGTACTTC
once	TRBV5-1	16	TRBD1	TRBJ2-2	CASSSTGASNTGELFF	TGCGCCAGCAGCTCGACAGGGGCCTCGAACACCGGGGAGCTGTTTTTT
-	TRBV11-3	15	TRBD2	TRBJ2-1	CASNVASGTYNEQFF	TGTGCCAGCAACGTCGCTAGCGGGACCTACAATGAGCAGTTCTTC
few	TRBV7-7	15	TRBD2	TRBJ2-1	CASSSGLAGGGEQFF	TGTGCCAGCAGCTCGGGACTAGCGGGAGGGGGTGAGCAGTTCTTC
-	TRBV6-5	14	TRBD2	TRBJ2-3	CASRGAGGPDTQYF	TGTGCCAGCAGAGGTGCGGGGGGGCCGGATACGCAGTATTTT
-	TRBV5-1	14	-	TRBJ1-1	CASSSPTGKAEAFF	TGCGCCAGCAGCTCACCGACAGGAAAGGCTGAAGCTTTCTTT
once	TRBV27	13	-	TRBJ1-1	CASSPRGINEAFF	TGTGCCAGCAGCCCCCGGGGAATTAACGAAGCTTTCTTT
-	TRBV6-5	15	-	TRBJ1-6	CASSIQGTVNSPLHF	TGTGCCAGCAGCATTCAGGGGACGGTGAATTCACCCCTCCACTTT